The TCR beta chain under discussion was sequenced for a study of T cell changes during pregnancy in multiple sclerosis. The table came from immunoSEQ multiplex PCR; TCRdb's copy has only in-frame clones and leaves some out. The data hold over 90,000 clones, with about 90% observed a single time. This clone was detected once. The CDR3 is 15 amino acids. Germline values: CDR1 SGDLS, CDR2 YYNGEE. V shed 0 bases and J shed 6 bases, with 14 bases lying between them. This receptor was identified in a female donor with multiple sclerosis, enrolled in a pregnancy study. The V call is TRBV9, the J call TRBJ2-3; a weak D match, TRBD2 (5 bases). The sample here was peripheral blood, taken after pregnancy. The chain's CDR3 is CASSVGGHGGDTQYF. The DNA of the CDR3 is TGTGCCAGCAGCGTAGGCGGGCACGGTGGGGATACGCAGTATTTT. Full variable domain (rest looked up from reference TRBV9 and TRBJ2-3): DSGVTQTPKHLITATGQRVTLRCSPRSGDLSVYWYQQSLDQGLQFLIQYYNGEERAKGNILERFSAQQFPDLHSELNLSSLELGDSALYFCASSVGGHGGDTQYFGPGTRLTVL.